A single sample gave rise to the 6 T cell receptor beta chains below, sequenced in a study of PD-1 blockade in classical Hodgkin lymphoma (dated by TCRdb to the early 2020s). Per the publication, the time point label means: cycle 4 day 1 (C4D1), after less than 7 weeks of nivolumab. Relapse after autologous stem cell transplantation had occurred in all trial patients, and cohorts A, B and C were distinguished by prior brentuximab vedotin exposure. The receptor library was made with the immunoSEQ multiplex PCR assay. TCRdb took over this immuneACCESS table, retaining in-frame rearrangements with V and J assigned. Such tables are incomplete; in checked studies, under half of the missing clones stem from an unresolved V gene, and the remainder is unexplained. The sample records about 44,000 clones, about 70% of which are singletons. Approximately 2.8% of the sample is held by the ten biggest clonotypes.

Material: peripheral blood mononuclear cells (PBMCs), obtained before the fourth cycle of nivolumab. These receptors were collected from a human donor with classical Hodgkin lymphoma.

The CDR3 loop reads CASSLVLLFHNEQFF. The CDR3 DNA follows: TGTGCCAGCAGCTTAGTTCTCCTCTTTCACAATGAGCAGTTCTTC. The V call is TRBV11-2, the J call TRBJ2-1; D unresolved. The V and J ends lost 1 base and 5 bases respectively, with 12 bases between them. The CDR3 covers 15 residues. CDR1 and CDR2 (germline): SGHAT, FQNNGV.

This clone has a handful of counts. The rearrangement uses TRBV7-6 and TRBJ2-7; D gene ambiguous. Between the trimmed V and J ends, which lost 1 base and 5 bases, there was a span of 15 bases. The CDR3 is 15 residues long. In germline, CDR1 is SGHVS, CDR2 FNYEAQ. CDR3 sequence reads: CASSLEAMGYDEQYF. The CDR3 DNA follows: TGTGCCAGCAGCTTAGAGGCCATGGGATATGACGAGCAGTACTTC.

This clone has a handful of counts. This rearrangement joins TRBV7-9 to TRBJ1-1; D is unresolved. CDR3 size: 10 residues. The V end was cut by 6 bases, the J end by 8 bases, with 7 bases between. In germline, CDR1 is SEHNR, CDR2 FQNEAQ (reference sequence). The CDR3 nucleotides read TGTGCCAGCAGTGGGGTAGAAGCTTTCTTT. Its protein is CASSGVEAFF.

The V call is TRBV18, the J call TRBJ1-1; D unresolved. Trimming shortened V by 3 bases and J by 1 base, and 9 bases separated the two germline ends. The germline V gene encodes CDR1 KGHSH and CDR2 LQKENI. The CDR3 runs to 14 residues. The CDR3 DNA reads TGTGCCAGCTCACCCAACAGACCGAACACTGAAGCTTTCTTT. Protein sequence: CASSPNRPNTEAFF.

Sample share makes this clone medium-sized. The chain is built from TRBV9 and TRBJ2-5; D gene uncertain. The CDR3 sequence is 12 residues long. The germline CDR1 and CDR2 sequences are SGDLS and YYNGEE. V was cut by 0 bases and J by 1 base, with 1 base left in between. The CDR3 sequence is CASSVGQETQYF. The CDR3 bases are TGTGCCAGCAGCGTAGGCCAAGAGACCCAGTACTTC.

The rearrangement joins TRBV27 to TRBJ1-5; TRBD1 aligns across 9 bases. Germline V gene data show CDR1 as MNHEY and CDR2 as SMNVEV (reference sequence). The ends lost 5 bases at V and 4 bases at J; junction bases unmatched: 6. There are 15 residues in the CDR3. The CDR3 DNA reads as TGTGCCAGCAGTCCTGATGACAGGGGGAATCAGCCCCAGCATTTT. This sequence encodes CASSPDDRGNQPQHF.